This T cell receptor beta chain was profiled in a study of OX40 agonist ivuxolimab in advanced cancers. Overall study: Every 2 weeks, patients got intravenous ivuxolimab at one of six dose levels (0.01-10 mg/kg).

The CDR3 runs 15 residues. CDR1 is SGHRS, CDR2 YFSETQ, per germline. With 4 bases clipped from V and 1 base from J, the junction kept 2 bases outside the gene matches. Profiled with immunoSEQ multiplex PCR; TCRdb holds only in-frame clones, not every one. The sample records around 64,000 clones, around nine tenths being singletons. Sequencing was performed on CD4+ or CD8+ T cells sorted from blood, taken in a trial of the OX40 agonist ivuxolimab. This TCR came from an adult with an advanced solid tumor such as melanoma, head and neck, liver or kidney cancer. V and J are TRBV5-1 and TRBJ2-2; 9 positions agree with TRBD2. The CDR3 sequence: CASSGSGRNTGELFF. Written as DNA, the CDR3 is TGCGCCAGCAGCGGTAGCGGGAGGAACACCGGGGAGCTGTTTTTT.